This is a list of T cell receptor beta chains from one sample in a study of spatial heterogeneity in lung cancer. TCRdb itself ran the 5' RACE reads through MiXCR, one entry per CDR3 protein. The table includes nearly 10,000 distinct CDR3 sequences, about 6.9% detected once. The sample consisted of lung tumor tissue, taken at surgery. These TCRs come from a male donor with early-stage non-small cell lung cancer. The CDR3 runs from the conserved cysteine through the conserved F or W. Fields, in order: D gene, V gene, clone size, J gene, CDR3 protein, CDR3 DNA. The D gene is left open where the match is weak. Some rows mark clone size as missing; the rest say once, few, many or name a class of expanded clone.

>TRBD1|TRBV30|NA|TRBJ2-6
CAWSVRTGGTGANVLTF
TGTGCCTGGAGTGTACGGACAGGGGGAACTGGGGCCAACGTCCTGACTTTC
>NA|TRBV29-1|many|TRBJ2-5
CSVVRQTTQETQYF
TGCAGCGTGGTTCGACAGACGACCCAAGAGACCCAGTACTTC
>NA|TRBV9|many|TRBJ2-1
CASSVEWGSSYNEQFF
TGTGCCAGCAGCGTAGAATGGGGTAGCTCCTACAATGAGCAGTTCTTC
>NA|TRBV27|many|TRBJ1-1
CASSLAPGIGVNTEAFF
TGTGCCAGCAGTTTAGCCCCAGGGATCGGGGTGAACACTGAAGCTTTCTTT
>NA|TRBV28|many|TRBJ1-1
CASSLGGALKEAFF
TGTGCCAGCAGTTTGGGGGGGGCTCTCAAGGAAGCTTTCTTT
>NA|TRBV12-3/TRBV12-4|many|TRBJ1-1
CASSLGTRYAFF
TGTGCCAGCAGTCTAGGGACACGGTACGCTTTCTTT
>NA|TRBV11-2|many|TRBJ2-6
CASSSLAQGSGANVLTF
TGTGCCAGCAGCTCTCTCGCGCAGGGCTCTGGGGCCAACGTCCTGACTTTC
>TRBD1|TRBV6-1|many|TRBJ1-2
CASSEGGTGAYGYTF
TGTGCCAGCAGTGAAGGGGGGACAGGAGCCTATGGCTACACCTTC
>NA|TRBV3-1|medium-sized|TRBJ1-4
CASSQGQGNEKLFF
TGTGCCAGCAGCCAGGGGCAGGGAAACGAAAAACTGTTTTTT
>NA|TRBV20-1|many|TRBJ2-1
CSARGAPYNEQFF
TGCAGTGCTAGAGGGGCGCCGTACAATGAGCAGTTCTTC
>NA|TRBV21-1|medium-sized|TRBJ2-1
CASSKEEGSRPFF
TGTGCCAGCAGCAAAGAGGAGGGGTCCCGGCCGTTCTTC
>NA|TRBV12-3/TRBV12-4|many|TRBJ2-1
CASSYTEQFF
TGTGCCAGCAGTTATACGGAGCAGTTCTTC
>TRBD1|TRBV6-5|many|TRBJ1-2
CASRFKPGQGNYGYTF
TGTGCCAGCAGATTTAAGCCGGGACAGGGAAACTATGGCTACACCTTC
>TRBD1|TRBV12-3/TRBV12-4|many|TRBJ1-5
CASSLGQANQPQHF
TGTGCCAGCAGTTTGGGACAGGCAAATCAGCCCCAGCATTTT
>NA|TRBV3-1|many|TRBJ2-5
CASSQVRGLQETQYF
TGTGCCAGCAGCCAAGTTCGCGGACTCCAAGAGACCCAGTACTTC
>NA|TRBV7-8|many|TRBJ2-1
CASSPTILGNEQFF
TGTGCCAGCAGCCCGACCATCCTGGGCAATGAGCAGTTCTTC
>NA|TRBV5-1|many|TRBJ2-7
CASSLQGYEQYF
TGCGCCAGCAGCTTACAGGGCTACGAGCAGTACTTC
>NA|TRBV20-1|many|TRBJ1-5
CSAALGSNQPQHF
TGCAGTGCCGCGCTGGGGAGCAATCAGCCCCAGCATTTT
>NA|TRBV2|many|TRBJ1-5
CASSVGSNQPQHF
TGTGCCAGCAGTGTGGGGAGCAATCAGCCCCAGCATTTT
>NA|TRBV6-6|large|TRBJ2-5
CASSYSSQETQYF
TGTGCCAGCAGTTACAGCTCCCAAGAGACCCAGTACTTC
>NA|TRBV12-3/TRBV12-4|few|TRBJ1-5
CASSFTVASQPQHF
TGTGCCAGCAGTTTTACAGTGGCGTCGCAGCCCCAGCATTTT
>TRBD1|TRBV5-6|many|TRBJ2-2
CASSLDRGQYAGELFF
TGTGCCAGCAGCCTGGACAGGGGCCAATACGCCGGGGAGCTGTTTTTT
>TRBD1|TRBV12-5|many|TRBJ1-6
CASGPGQGNSPLHF
TGTGCTAGTGGTCCGGGACAGGGGAATTCACCCCTCCACTTT
>TRBD2|TRBV20-1|many|TRBJ2-1
CSARDLRGVDEQFF
TGCAGTGCTAGAGATCTGCGGGGGGTGGATGAGCAGTTCTTC
>TRBD2|TRBV28|many|TRBJ2-1
CASIPPGLAGDNEQFF
TGTGCCAGCATTCCCCCCGGACTAGCAGGGGACAATGAGCAGTTCTTC
>NA|TRBV3-1|many|TRBJ1-5
CASSRQLNQPQHF
TGTGCCAGCAGCCGACAGCTCAATCAGCCCCAGCATTTT
>NA|TRBV7-9|many|TRBJ1-2
CASSQGELYGYTF
TGTGCCAGCAGCCAAGGCGAGCTCTATGGCTACACCTTC
>NA|TRBV28|many|TRBJ1-5
CASSGQGISNQPQHF
TGTGCCAGCAGTGGACAAGGAATTAGCAATCAGCCCCAGCATTTT
>NA|TRBV12-3/TRBV12-4|many|TRBJ1-2
CASRPTGTRYTF
TGTGCCAGCAGGCCGACAGGTACGCGCTACACCTTC
>NA|TRBV28|medium-sized|TRBJ1-2
CANSAQRVGGYTF
TGTGCCAACTCCGCTCAGAGGGTTGGGGGCTACACCTTC
>TRBD2|TRBV10-2|many|TRBJ2-5
CASSEGGSGIQETQYF
TGCGCCAGCAGTGAGGGTGGTAGCGGGATCCAAGAGACCCAGTACTTC
>TRBD1|TRBV7-9|many|TRBJ2-1
CASSKKTGGRTNEQFF
TGTGCCAGCTCAAAGAAGACAGGGGGAAGGACCAATGAGCAGTTCTTC
>NA|TRBV28|many|TRBJ1-5
CASSHFRVGRAQPQHF
TGTGCCAGCAGTCACTTCAGGGTTGGGCGAGCTCAGCCCCAGCATTTT
>NA|TRBV5-1|medium-sized|TRBJ2-5
CASSSGDATQYF
TGCGCCAGCAGCTCGGGGGATGCCACCCAGTACTTC
>NA|TRBV4-1|medium-sized|TRBJ1-2
CASSQMRQVLYGYTF
TGCGCCAGCAGCCAGATGAGACAGGTCCTCTATGGCTACACCTTC
>TRBD2|TRBV7-9|many|TRBJ2-1
CASSSRDGLAAFGAQFF
TGTGCCAGCAGTTCCCGAGACGGACTAGCGGCTTTTGGGGCGCAGTTCTTC
>TRBD1|TRBV5-1|many|TRBJ1-1
CASSQRTGGAINTEAFF
TGCGCCAGCAGCCAGCGGACAGGGGGCGCGATAAACACTGAAGCTTTCTTT
>NA|TRBV10-3|many|TRBJ2-2
CAISDTGELFF
TGTGCCATCAGTGACACCGGGGAGCTGTTTTTT
>NA|TRBV28|many|TRBJ1-2
CASMRPPVYGYTF
TGTGCCAGCATGAGGCCGCCTGTCTATGGCTACACCTTC
>NA|TRBV30|NA|TRBJ1-6
CAWSGQSYNSPLHF
TGTGCCTGGAGTGGGCAGTCCTATAATTCACCCCTCCACTTT
>NA|TRBV20-1|many|TRBJ2-7
CSARRQGGHEQYF
TGCAGTGCTAGGAGGCAGGGAGGCCACGAGCAGTACTTC
>NA|TRBV20-1|many|TRBJ2-3
CSAIGGASTDTQYF
TGCAGTGCTATCGGGGGCGCTAGCACAGATACGCAGTATTTT
>NA|TRBV5-1|many|TRBJ2-1
CASSLLKGVNEQFF
TGCGCCAGCAGCTTGTTGAAAGGGGTCAATGAGCAGTTCTTC
>NA|TRBV6-1|many|TRBJ2-4
CASRPPGKNIQYF
TGTGCCAGCAGGCCGCCTGGCAAAAACATTCAGTACTTC
>TRBD1|TRBV25-1|many|TRBJ1-1
CASRETGVTEAFF
TGTGCCAGCAGAGAGACAGGGGTCACTGAAGCTTTCTTT
>NA|TRBV5-1|many|TRBJ1-2
CASSLQGDEGYTF
TGCGCCAGCAGCTTGCAAGGGGACGAAGGCTACACCTTC